A single sample gave rise to the 26 T cell receptor beta chains below, sequenced in a study of a mutant IDH1 vaccine in newly diagnosed glioma. Assay used: immunoSEQ multiplex PCR; TCRdb lists only in-frame clones, some missing. Of about 67,000 clones in the sample, around four fifths were seen once. Time point noted: baseline, week 1 (first vaccination visit). This sample's treatment: pre-vaccination baseline after standard-of-care therapy. The specimen was peripheral blood mononuclear cells (PBMCs), collected from a glioma patient treated with radiotherapy, temozolomide or both. Receptors were obtained from a woman aged 18-35 years with glioma. Some clones in this sample may be carry-over from other donors' samples.

This clone was recorded a few times. The chain carries TRBV9 and TRBJ1-1; D not resolved. Trimming removed 0 bases from V and 1 base from J, with 10 bases in between. Germline CDR1 SGDLS, CDR2 YYNGEE. CDR3 length: 15 residues. The DNA for the CDR3 is TGTGCCAGCAGCGTAGAAGACGGAAGGAACACTGAAGCTTTCTTT. It specifies CASSVEDGRNTEAFF.

The chain recombines TRBV28 with TRBJ1-2; D perhaps matches TRBD1 (6 bases). CDR1 is MDHEN and CDR2 is SYDVKM in the germline V gene. This CDR3 region has 14 residues. The germline V and J ends were trimmed by 7 bases and 4 bases, with 16 bases remaining between them. This CDR3 reads CASTSGGGTYGYTF. The CDR3 nucleotides are TGTGCCAGCACCTCGGGAGGGGGTACCTATGGCTACACCTTC.

The chain uses TRBV10-3 and TRBJ2-7; 8 bases line up with TRBD2. Trimming removed 8 bases from V and 3 bases from J; junction bases left unmatched: 3. There are 12 residues in the CDR3. Germline CDR1 ENHRY, CDR2 SYGVKD. CDR3 nucleotides: TGTGCCATCGGGACTAGTAGCTACGAGCAGTACTTC. Its translation is CAIGTSSYEQYF.

J is TRBJ2-7 and V is TRBV28; 7 bases are a match to TRBD2. The CDR3 covers 12 residues. The V gene end was trimmed by 6 bases and the J gene end by 2 bases; junction bases not matched to a gene: 1. Germline V gene data show CDR1 as MDHEN and CDR2 as SYDVKM. The CDR3 sequence: CASSGGTYEQYF. For the CDR3, the DNA is TGTGCCAGCAGCGGGGGGACCTACGAGCAGTACTTC. The full variable domain, completed using reference TRBV28 and TRBJ2-7, is DVKVTQSSRYLVKRTGEKVFLECVQDMDHENMFWYRQDPGLGLRLIYFSYDVKMKEKGDIPEGYSVSREKKERFSLILESASTNQTSMYLCASSGGTYEQYFGPGTRLTVT.

This clone has just a few counts. The chain carries TRBV6-6 and TRBJ1-5, with 10 bases aligning to TRBD1. In germline, CDR1 is MNHNY, CDR2 SVGAGI (reference sequence). V gave up 5 bases and J gave up 1 base; unmatched junction bases: 2. The CDR3 consists of 15 residues. The CDR3 DNA follows: TGTGCCAGCAGTCGACAGGGGGCGAGCAATCAGCCCCAGCATTTT. Protein: CASSRQGASNQPQHF.

The chain joins TRBV25-1 to TRBJ1-1; D gene uncertain. This CDR3 has 13 amino acids. Germline loops: CDR1 MGHDK, CDR2 SYGVNS. V was shortened by 4 bases and J by 1 base, with 7 bases between the two germline ends. The CDR3: CASSAPGNTEAFF. The DNA for the CDR3 is TGTGCCAGCAGTGCGCCGGGGAACACTGAAGCTTTCTTT.

The chain combines TRBV11-3 with TRBJ1-1; 7 bases match TRBD1. The length of the CDR3 is 13 residues. The trim removed 3 bases at V and 6 bases at J, leaving 4 bases unmatched. Germline CDR1 reads SGHNT; CDR2 reads YENEEA. Here the CDR3 reads CASSLGGQSEAFF. CDR3 bases: TGTGCCAGCAGCTTGGGGGGACAGTCTGAAGCTTTCTTT.

This clone was seen a single time. V usage is TRBV4-3 and J usage is TRBJ1-1; TRBD1 agrees at 9 bases. The germline gives CDR1 LGHNA, CDR2 YSLEER. V lost 0 bases and J lost 11; bases outside the gene matches: 10. This CDR3 spans 15 amino acids. CDR3 sequence reads: CASSQDRTGEGRAFF. CDR3 DNA: TGCGCCAGCAGCCAAGATCGGACAGGGGAAGGGAGGGCTTTCTTT.

The rearrangement uses TRBV19 and TRBJ2-2; D perhaps matches TRBD2 (5 bases). Germline V gene lookup returns CDR1 LNHDA and CDR2 SQIVND (reference sequence). Deletions cut 9 bases from V and 7 bases from J, with 9 bases between. The CDR3 contains 11 residues. In nucleotides, the CDR3 is TGTGCCAGCCGGACTCGCGGGGAGCTGTTTTTT. Its protein is CASRTRGELFF.

The V call is TRBV27, the J call TRBJ2-5; 8 bases agree with TRBD1. There are 14 residues in the CDR3. In germline, CDR1 is MNHEY, CDR2 SMNVEV (reference sequence). The junction had 4 bases not matched to a gene; V was cut back by 2 bases and J by 5 bases. CDR3 sequence: CASSLQGAWETQYF. In DNA form, the CDR3 reads TGTGCCAGCAGTTTACAGGGGGCCTGGGAGACCCAGTACTTC.

The gene calls are TRBV5-1 and TRBJ2-7; D possibly corresponds to TRBD2 (6 bases). CDR1 is SGHRS and CDR2 is YFSETQ in the germline V gene. Trimming stripped 4 bases from V and 1 base from J, with 15 bases between. This CDR3 is 15 amino acids long. The chain's CDR3 is CASSEGTSLSYEQYF. The CDR3 nucleotides read TGCGCCAGCAGCGAAGGGACTTCACTATCCTACGAGCAGTACTTC.

The rearrangement uses TRBV5-1 and TRBJ2-7; 10 bases align to TRBD1. The CDR3 spans 13 residues. Trimming removed 7 bases from V and 5 bases from J; junction bases left unmatched: 6. Germline loops: CDR1 SGHRS, CDR2 YFSETQ. The CDR3 DNA follows: TGCGCCAGCGGCGGGACAGGGGCACACGAGCAGTACTTC. This encodes CASGGTGAHEQYF.

This chain connects TRBV6-5 to TRBJ2-5; tentative D call: TRBD2 (6 bases). Per the germline V gene, CDR1 is MNHEY and CDR2 is SVGAGI. The CDR3 is 13 residues long. Trimming removed 9 bases from V and 4 bases from J, with 15 bases in between. CDR3 sequence: CASRLVGGETQYF. In DNA, the CDR3 is TGTGCCAGTAGACTTGTCGGGGGAGAGACCCAGTACTTC.

The chain recombines TRBV4-3 with TRBJ1-3, with TRBD1 as a possible D gene (5 bases). This CDR3 is built from 14 residues. The V gene lost 4 bases and the J gene lost 2 bases, with 9 bases spanning the gap. Germline lookup yields CDR1 LGHNA and CDR2 YSLEER. CDR3 protein: CASSPGTAGNTIYF. CDR3 bases: TGCGCCAGCAGCCCAGGGACCGCTGGAAACACCATATATTTT.

The chain links TRBV19 to TRBJ1-4, with no clear D. Germline lookup yields CDR1 LNHDA and CDR2 SQIVND (reference sequence). Trimming shortened V by 5 bases and J by 5 bases, and 15 bases separated the two germline ends. The CDR3 covers 15 residues. This chain's CDR3 is CASSSVSSRNEKLFF. CDR3 in DNA: TGTGCCAGTAGTTCGGTCAGCAGTAGAAATGAAAAACTGTTTTTT. Full variable domain (remainder filled in from reference TRBV19 and TRBJ1-4): DGGITQSPKYLFRKEGQNVTLSCEQNLNHDAMYWYRQDPGQGLRLIYYSQIVNDFQKGDIAEGYSVSREKKESFPLTVTSAQKNPTAFYLCASSSVSSRNEKLFFGSGTQLSVL.

The count of this clone is one. CDR3 in amino acids: CASALGGSDPEAFF. CDR3 DNA sequence: TGTGCCAGCGCACTGGGAGGGAGCGACCCTGAAGCTTTCTTT. The rearrangement joins TRBV5-4 to TRBJ1-1; D not resolved. The CDR3 is 14 amino acids. Trimming shortened V by 7 bases and J by 6 bases, and 19 bases separated the two germline ends. Germline loops: CDR1 SGHNT, CDR2 YYREEE (reference sequence).

The chain employs TRBV9 and TRBJ1-3; 8 bases agree with TRBD1. The CDR3 is 15 amino acids. The junction had 2 bases not matched to a gene; V was cut back by 0 bases and J by 3 bases. In germline, CDR1 is SGDLS, CDR2 YYNGEE. The CDR3: CASSVAGQGGNTIYF. CDR3 DNA: TGTGCCAGCAGCGTAGCAGGACAGGGTGGAAACACCATATATTTT.

With regard to this clone: One end of the junction varies from germline; a read error may be responsible. The gene calls are TRBV5-6 and TRBJ1-3, with 9 bases lining up with TRBD1. Germline V gene sequence: CDR1 SGHDT, CDR2 YYEEEE. The length of the CDR3 is 16 residues. The CDR3 region has the DNA TGTGCCAGCAACTTGGGGACAGGGAGAACTGGAAACACCATATATTTT. Translating gives CASNLGTGRTGNTIYF.

This sequence joins TRBV30 and TRBJ2-5; TRBD1 matches at 9 bases. V lost 0 bases to trimming and J lost 5 bases; unmatched junction nucleotides: 7. This CDR3 has 15 residues. Germline V lookup: CDR1 GTSNPN, CDR2 SVGIG (reference sequence). The CDR3: CAWSVKTGGLETQYF. The CDR3 bases are TGTGCCTGGAGTGTTAAAACAGGGGGCTTGGAGACCCAGTACTTC.

This rearrangement joins TRBV5-1 to TRBJ1-1, with 8 bases that match TRBD1. The germline V gene encodes CDR1 SGHRS and CDR2 YFSETQ. CDR3 length equals 12 residues. The junction had 6 bases not matched to a gene; V was cut back by 3 bases and J by 11 bases. This chain's CDR3 is CASSWQGAQAFF. DNA for the CDR3: TGCGCCAGCAGCTGGCAGGGGGCGCAGGCTTTCTTT.

The rearrangement links TRBV15 to TRBJ1-4; D remains unclear. The CDR3 runs 16 residues. The germline CDR1 and CDR2 sequences are LNHNV and YYDKDF (reference sequence). The V gene lost 1 base and the J gene lost 0 bases, with 9 bases spanning the gap. CDR3 residues: CATSRAPFATNEKLFF. The DNA of the CDR3 is TGTGCCACCAGCAGAGCTCCCTTCGCAACTAATGAAAAACTGTTTTTT.

The chain carries TRBV5-4 and TRBJ2-4, with TRBD2 as a possible D gene (6 bases). This CDR3 contains 15 residues. V dropped 0 bases and J dropped 6 bases, with 13 bases sitting between them. Germline CDR1 and CDR2: SGHNT and YYREEE (reference sequence). The CDR3 sequence is CASSLDGAGGNIQYF. As DNA, the CDR3 is TGTGCCAGCAGCTTGGATGGAGCGGGCGGAAACATTCAGTACTTC.

The genes are TRBV5-1 and TRBJ1-1, with D perhaps matching TRBD1 (6 bases). The CDR3 covers 13 residues. The V end lost 1 base, the J end lost 6 bases, and 10 bases lay between the germline ends. The V gene's germline CDR1 is SGHRS and CDR2 YFSETQ. The CDR3 sequence is CASSLTGRPEAFF. CDR3 DNA: TGCGCCAGCAGCTTGACAGGGAGGCCTGAAGCTTTCTTT. The full variable domain, its missing parts supplied by reference TRBV5-1 and TRBJ1-1, is KAGVTQTPRYLIKTRGQQVTLSCSPISGHRSVSWYQQTPGQGLQFLFEYFSETQRNKGNFPGRFSGRQFSNSRSEMNVSTLELGDSALYLCASSLTGRPEAFFGQGTRLTVV.

The rearrangement uses TRBV28 and TRBJ2-3; 12 bases match TRBD2. The CDR3 contains 17 residues. Germline V CDR1 and CDR2: MDHEN, SYDVKM. The V and J ends lost 6 bases and 4 bases, in that order; junction bases with no gene match: 11. The CDR3 sequence: CASSPRLAGVNADTQYF. CDR3 DNA: TGTGCCAGCAGCCCTAGACTAGCGGGAGTGAACGCAGATACGCAGTATTTT.

The chain recombines TRBV19 with TRBJ2-5, with 10 bases aligning to TRBD2. Germline values: CDR1 LNHDA, CDR2 SQIVND (reference sequence). This CDR3 contains 14 residues. The trim removed 8 bases at V and 4 bases at J, leaving 7 bases unmatched. The CDR3 DNA follows: TGTGCCAGTTCTAGCGGGGGCCCGGGAGAGACCCAGTACTTC. Amino acid sequence: CASSSGGPGETQYF.

The chain uses TRBV5-1 and TRBJ2-7; TRBD2 is a possible D gene (5 bases). There are 14 residues in the CDR3. Per germline, CDR1 SGHRS and CDR2 YFSETQ. Trimming shortened V by 4 bases and J by 2 bases, and 13 bases separated the two germline ends. The CDR3 here is CASSPPRVPYEQYF. The CDR3 DNA reads TGCGCCAGCAGCCCACCGCGGGTGCCCTACGAGCAGTACTTC. The full variable domain, its missing parts supplied by reference TRBV5-1 and TRBJ2-7, is KAGVTQTPRYLIKTRGQQVTLSCSPISGHRSVSWYQQTPGQGLQFLFEYFSETQRNKGNFPGRFSGRQFSNSRSEMNVSTLELGDSALYLCASSPPRVPYEQYFGPGTRLTVT.